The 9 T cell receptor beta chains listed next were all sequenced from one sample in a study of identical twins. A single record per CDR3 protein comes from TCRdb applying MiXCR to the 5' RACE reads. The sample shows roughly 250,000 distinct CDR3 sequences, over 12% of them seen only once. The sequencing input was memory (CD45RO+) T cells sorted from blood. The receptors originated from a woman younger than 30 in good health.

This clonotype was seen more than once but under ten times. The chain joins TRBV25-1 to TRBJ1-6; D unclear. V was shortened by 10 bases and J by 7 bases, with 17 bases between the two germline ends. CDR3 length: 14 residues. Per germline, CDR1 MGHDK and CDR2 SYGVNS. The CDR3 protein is CATTRGGWNSPLHF. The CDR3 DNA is TGTGCCACCACCCGGGGAGGGTGGAATTCACCCCTCCACTTT.

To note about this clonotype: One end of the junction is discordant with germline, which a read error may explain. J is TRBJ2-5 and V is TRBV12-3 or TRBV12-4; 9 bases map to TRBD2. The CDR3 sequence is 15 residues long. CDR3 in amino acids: CASRLAGARVETQYF. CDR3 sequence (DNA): TGTGCCAGCAGATTAGCGGGGGCTAGGGTCGAGACCCAGTACTTC.

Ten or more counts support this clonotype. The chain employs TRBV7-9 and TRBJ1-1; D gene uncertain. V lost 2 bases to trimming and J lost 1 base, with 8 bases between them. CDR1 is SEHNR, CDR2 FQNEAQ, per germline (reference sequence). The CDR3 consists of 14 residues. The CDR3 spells CASSLPGGNTEAFF. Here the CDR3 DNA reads TGTGCCAGCAGCTTACCCGGAGGGAACACTGAAGCTTTCTTT. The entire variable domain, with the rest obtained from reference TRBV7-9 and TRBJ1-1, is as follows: DTGVSQNPRHKITKRGQNVTFRCDPISEHNRLYWYRQTLGQGPEFLTYFQNEAQLEKSRLLSDRFSAERPKGSFSTLEIQRTEQGDSAMYLCASSLPGGNTEAFFGQGTRLTVV.

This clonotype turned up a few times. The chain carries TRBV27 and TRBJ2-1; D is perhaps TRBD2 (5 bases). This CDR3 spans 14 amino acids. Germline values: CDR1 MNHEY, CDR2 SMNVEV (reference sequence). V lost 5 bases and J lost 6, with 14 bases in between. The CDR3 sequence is CASSPATRTNEQFF. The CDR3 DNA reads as TGTGCCAGCAGTCCCGCAACTAGAACCAATGAGCAGTTCTTC.

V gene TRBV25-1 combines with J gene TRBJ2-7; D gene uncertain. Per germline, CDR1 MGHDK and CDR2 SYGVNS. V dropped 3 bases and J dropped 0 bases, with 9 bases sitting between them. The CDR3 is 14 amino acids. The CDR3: CASSDVGSSYEQYF. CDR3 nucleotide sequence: TGTGCCAGCAGTGATGTGGGGTCCTCCTACGAGCAGTACTTC.

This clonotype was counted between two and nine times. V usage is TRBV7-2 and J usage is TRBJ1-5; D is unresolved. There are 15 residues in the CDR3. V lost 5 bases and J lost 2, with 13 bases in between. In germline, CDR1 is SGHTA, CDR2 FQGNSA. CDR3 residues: CASSPASGGNQPQHF. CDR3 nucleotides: TGTGCCAGCAGCCCCGCAAGTGGCGGCAATCAGCCCCAGCATTTT.

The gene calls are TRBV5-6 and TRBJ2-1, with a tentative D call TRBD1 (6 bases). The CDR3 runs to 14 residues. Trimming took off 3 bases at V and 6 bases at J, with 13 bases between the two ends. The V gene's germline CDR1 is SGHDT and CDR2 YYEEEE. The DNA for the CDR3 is TGTGCCAGCAGCTGGGAGACAGGTGGCAATGAGCAGTTCTTC. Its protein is CASSWETGGNEQFF.

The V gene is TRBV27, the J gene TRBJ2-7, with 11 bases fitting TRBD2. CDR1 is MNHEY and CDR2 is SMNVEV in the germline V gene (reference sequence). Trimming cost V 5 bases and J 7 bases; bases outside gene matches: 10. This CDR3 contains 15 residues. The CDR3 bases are TGTGCCAGCAGTCCGTCTAGCGGGAGGTTTGGGGAGCAGTACTTC. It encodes CASSPSSGRFGEQYF.

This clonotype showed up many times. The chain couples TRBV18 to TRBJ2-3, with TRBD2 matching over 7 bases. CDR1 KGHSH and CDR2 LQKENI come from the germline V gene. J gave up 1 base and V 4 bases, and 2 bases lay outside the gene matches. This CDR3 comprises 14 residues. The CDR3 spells CASSQGRGTDTQYF. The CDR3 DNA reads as TGTGCCAGCTCACAGGGGAGGGGCACAGATACGCAGTATTTT. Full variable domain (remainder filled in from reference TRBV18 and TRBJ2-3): NAGVMQNPRHLVRRRGQEARLRCSPMKGHSHVYWYRQLPEEGLKFMVYLQKENIIDESGMPKERFSAEFPKEGPSILRIQQVVRGDSAAYFCASSQGRGTDTQYFGPGTRLTVL.